This entry features one T cell receptor (beta chain) sequence. Its antigen is currently unknown. This entry belongs to a study of T cell responses to AZD1222 COVID-19 vaccine. From germline, CDR1 is MNHEY and CDR2 SVGAGI. There are 15 residues in the CDR3. Trimming left V 6 bases short and J 3 bases short, with 15 bases between. Sequencing used immunoSEQ multiplex PCR; TCRdb keeps in-frame clones, though not all of them. The table has about 120,000 clones, 75% to 95% seen once. Study observations and caveats: Most donors were white British, females outnumbered males, and clonal diversity was possibly underestimated. The repertoires were collected only after the peak T cell response. The study found vaccine-associated CD4 TCRs spanning spike, dominant at 160-218 and 743-854.

The sample was peripheral blood, taken 28 days after the second dose of the MenACWY control vaccine. This chain joins TRBV6-5 and TRBJ1-5; tentatively, D is TRBD1 (5 bases). The source of this sequence is an adult who received the MenACWY meningococcal vaccine as a control. CDR3 sequence reads: CASRERGRLNQPQHF. As DNA, the CDR3 is TGTGCCAGCAGAGAGAGGGGACGGCTCAATCAGCCCCAGCATTTT.